This TCR beta chain was obtained from a study of blood T cells in healthy people across ages. Looking at the study overall: With template switching, about one barcoded beta molecule was captured per two T cells. Notes on the study in general: There was a strong correlation between TCR beta diversity and naive T cell percentage. The CMV status of each donor remained undetermined, and this could have confounded shifts in expanded clonotypes. Researchers deemed the diversity estimates from one million T cells underestimates.

CDR1 is MNHEY and CDR2 is SMNVEV in the germline V gene (reference sequence). This CDR3 region has 15 residues. V gave up 3 bases and J gave up 5 bases, with 17 bases separating them. A word on this clonotype: The antigen is undetermined.

The second PCR ran roughly 6 to 11 cycles with a sample-barcoded 5' primer and J-beta primers. TCRdb re-derived calls from the 5' RACE reads in MiXCR, one entry per CDR3 protein. Of around 1,900,000 distinct CDR3 sequences in the sample, about 39% were seen once. This chain joins TRBV27 and TRBJ2-7; a possible D gene is TRBD2 (6 bases). The sequenced material came from blood. The clonotype originates from a human donor in good health. CDR3 protein: CASSLGSGRLHEQYF. Here the CDR3 DNA reads TGTGCCAGCAGTTTGGGATCGGGGAGGCTCCACGAGCAGTACTTC.